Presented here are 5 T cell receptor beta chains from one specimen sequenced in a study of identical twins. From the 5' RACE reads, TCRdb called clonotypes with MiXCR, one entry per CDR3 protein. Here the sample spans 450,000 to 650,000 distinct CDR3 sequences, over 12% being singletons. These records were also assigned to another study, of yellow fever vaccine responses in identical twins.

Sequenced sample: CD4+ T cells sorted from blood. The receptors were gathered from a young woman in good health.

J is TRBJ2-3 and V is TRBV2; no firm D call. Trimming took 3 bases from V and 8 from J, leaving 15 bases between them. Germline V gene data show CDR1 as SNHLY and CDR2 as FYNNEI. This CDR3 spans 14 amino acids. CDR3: CASSELQNRVTQYF. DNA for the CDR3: TGTGCCAGCAGTGAGCTCCAAAACCGGGTTACGCAGTATTTT. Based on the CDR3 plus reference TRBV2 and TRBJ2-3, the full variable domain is EPEVTQTPSHQVTQMGQEVILRCVPISNHLYFYWYRQILGQKVEFLVSFYNNEISEKSEIFDDQFSVERPDGSNFTLKIRSTKLEDSAMYFCASSELQNRVTQYFGPGTRLTVL.

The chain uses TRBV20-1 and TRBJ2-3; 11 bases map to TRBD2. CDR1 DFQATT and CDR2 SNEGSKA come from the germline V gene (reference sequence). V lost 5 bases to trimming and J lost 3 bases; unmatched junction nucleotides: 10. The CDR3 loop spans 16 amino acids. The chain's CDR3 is CSALNPSGRLTDTQYF. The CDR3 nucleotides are TGCAGTGCTCTAAACCCTAGCGGGAGGCTTACAGATACGCAGTATTTT.

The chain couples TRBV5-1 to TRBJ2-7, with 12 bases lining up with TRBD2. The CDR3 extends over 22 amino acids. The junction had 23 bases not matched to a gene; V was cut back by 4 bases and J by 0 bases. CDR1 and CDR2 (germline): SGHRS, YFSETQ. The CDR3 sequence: CASSAPGQGASELAGGSYEQYF. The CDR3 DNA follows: TGCGCCAGCAGCGCCCCGGGACAGGGAGCCTCGGAACTAGCGGGAGGCTCCTACGAGCAGTACTTC. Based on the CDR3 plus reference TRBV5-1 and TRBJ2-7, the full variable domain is KAGVTQTPRYLIKTRGQQVTLSCSPISGHRSVSWYQQTPGQGLQFLFEYFSETQRNKGNFPGRFSGRQFSNSRSEMNVSTLELGDSALYLCASSAPGQGASELAGGSYEQYFGPGTRLTVT.

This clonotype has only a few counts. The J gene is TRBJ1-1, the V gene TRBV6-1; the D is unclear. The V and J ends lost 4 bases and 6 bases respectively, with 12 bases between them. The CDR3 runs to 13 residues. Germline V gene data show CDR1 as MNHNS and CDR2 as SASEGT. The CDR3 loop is CASSAPLTAEAFF. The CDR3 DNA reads TGTGCCAGCAGTGCCCCCCTGACCGCTGAAGCTTTCTTT.

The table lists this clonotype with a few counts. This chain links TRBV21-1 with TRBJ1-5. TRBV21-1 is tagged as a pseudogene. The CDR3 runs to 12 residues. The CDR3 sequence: CATRRPNQPQHF. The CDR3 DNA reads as TGTGCCACCAGGAGGCCGAATCAGCCCCAGCATTTT.